This TCR beta chain was found in a study of beta chain features in type 1 diabetes. Study-level points and caveats: The naive, central memory and Treg TCRB repertoires looked more alike in patients than they did in healthy donors. Patients with type 1 diabetes showed fewer VDJ junction insertions and more deletions.

Points on this clone: Its cognate antigen is unknown.

Sequencing targeted expressed TCRB transcripts, as all isolated RNA had been reverse transcribed. Some clones are missing from TCRdb's copy, which holds only in-frame ones; the method was immunoSEQ multiplex PCR. The sample records 310,000 or so clones, 8% to 13% being singletons. Germline assignment: CDR1 MNHEY and CDR2 SVGAGI. V gave up 4 bases and J gave up 7 bases; unmatched junction bases: 8. The CDR3 runs to 14 residues. This clonotype originated in a woman aged 30 to 39 in good health. The chain combines TRBV6-5 with TRBJ2-5; TRBD2 matches at 8 bases. Sequenced sample: naive CD4+ T cells from blood. The CDR3 coding sequence is TGTGCCAGCAGTTGGTCAGGGGCGGGGGGGACCCAGTACTTC. It specifies CASSWSGAGGTQYF.